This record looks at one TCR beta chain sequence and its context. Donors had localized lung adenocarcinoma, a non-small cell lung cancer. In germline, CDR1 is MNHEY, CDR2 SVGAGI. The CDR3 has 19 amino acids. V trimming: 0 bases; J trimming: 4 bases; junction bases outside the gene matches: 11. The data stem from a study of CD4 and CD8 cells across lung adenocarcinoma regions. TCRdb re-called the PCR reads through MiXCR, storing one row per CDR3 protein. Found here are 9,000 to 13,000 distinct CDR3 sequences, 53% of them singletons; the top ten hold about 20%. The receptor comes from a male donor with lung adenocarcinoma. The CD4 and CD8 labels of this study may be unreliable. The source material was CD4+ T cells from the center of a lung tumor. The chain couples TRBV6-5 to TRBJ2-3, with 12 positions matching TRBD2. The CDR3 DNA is TGTGCCAGCAGTTACTCGAGCCCCTTACTAGCGGGGGGTGCAGATACGCAGTATTTT. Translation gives CASSYSSPLLAGGADTQYF.